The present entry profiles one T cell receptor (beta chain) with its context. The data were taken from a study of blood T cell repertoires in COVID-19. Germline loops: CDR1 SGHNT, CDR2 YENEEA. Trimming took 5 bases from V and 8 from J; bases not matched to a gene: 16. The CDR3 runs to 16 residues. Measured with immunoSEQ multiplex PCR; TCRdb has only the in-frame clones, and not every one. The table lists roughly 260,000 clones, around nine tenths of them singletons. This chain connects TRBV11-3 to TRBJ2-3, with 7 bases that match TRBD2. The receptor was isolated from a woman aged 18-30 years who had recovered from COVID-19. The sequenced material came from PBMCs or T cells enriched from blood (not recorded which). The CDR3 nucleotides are TGTGCCAGCAGCCGCCCCGGACTATCAGGGAGGGGTACGCAGTATTTT. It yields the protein CASSRPGLSGRGTQYF.